This is a list of T cell receptor beta chains from one sample in a study of T-cell memory formation after mild COVID-19. A single record per CDR3 protein comes from TCRdb applying MiXCR to the 5' RACE reads. The repertoire holds about 250,000 distinct CDR3 sequences, just over 15% seen once, with over 2% in the top ten. Sequenced input: PBMCs or a T cell subset sorted from them (not recorded which). The receptors were sampled from an adult woman who had mild COVID-19 (a few samples of this study predate the infection). Cell type and time point are not known. Each CDR3 is given with its conserved first and last residue. Fields, in order: clone size, V gene, J gene, D gene, CDR3 DNA, CDR3 protein. A D gene is named only where the DNA matches it firmly. A clone size is listed for some rows: how often the clone was seen (once, few, many), or a class if it is expanded.

few	TRBV20-1	TRBJ2-1	-	TGCAGTGCTTCGCGTGTCAGCTCCTACAATGAGCAGTTCTTC	CSASRVSSYNEQFF
few	TRBV29-1	TRBJ2-5	TRBD1	TGCAGCGTACGGACAGGGGCTCAAGAGACCCAGTACTTC	CSVRTGAQETQYF
-	TRBV6-2/TRBV6-3	TRBJ1-2	-	TGTGCCAGCGCGACTTCTCACTATGGCTACACCTTC	CASATSHYGYTF
-	TRBV6-5	TRBJ1-5	TRBD1	TGTGCCAGCAGTAGAGACTCGACAGGGATTCAGCCCCAGCATTTT	CASSRDSTGIQPQHF
-	TRBV5-1	TRBJ1-1	-	TGCGCCAGCTTTCCCTTCATGGGAACTGAAGCTTTCTTT	CASFPFMGTEAFF
few	TRBV25-1	TRBJ1-1	-	TGTGCCAGCAGTGAATGGGGGACTGAAGCTTTCTTT	CASSEWGTEAFF
few	TRBV5-6	TRBJ1-5	TRBD1	TGTGCCAGCAGCTTGGCGGGACAGGGGGTACGCAATCAGCCCCAGCATTTT	CASSLAGQGVRNQPQHF
-	TRBV7-9	TRBJ2-1	TRBD1	TGTGCCAGCAGCCCCCGGGACAGGGGGCAAAATGAGCAGTTCTTC	CASSPRDRGQNEQFF
many	TRBV7-2	TRBJ2-1	-	TGTGCCAGCAGCCCCCGGACTGGACTCGGGGTCTACAATGAGCAGTTCTTC	CASSPRTGLGVYNEQFF
-	TRBV10-3	TRBJ1-6	-	TGTGCCATCAGTGAGACCCAGAATTCACACCTCCACTTT	CAISETQNSHLHF
few	TRBV3-1	TRBJ2-7	-	TGTGCCAGCAGCACGGACTACGAGCAGTACTTC	CASSTDYEQYF
many	TRBV5-1	TRBJ2-2	TRBD1	TGCGCCAGCAGCTTAGGACAGGTTCATGATGAGCTGTTTTTT	CASSLGQVHDELFF
-	TRBV27	TRBJ2-5	-	TGTGCCAGCGGAAAATTCAGGGAACATCAAGAGACCCAGTACTTC	CASGKFREHQETQYF
-	TRBV14	TRBJ1-2	-	TGTGCCAGCAGCCAATTTTATGGGGTGTTGAACTATGGCTACACCTTC	CASSQFYGVLNYGYTF
few	TRBV7-9	TRBJ2-5	-	TGTGCCAGCAGCTTACCGGGTCCTACAGAGACCCAGTACTTC	CASSLPGPTETQYF
few	TRBV3-1	TRBJ1-6	-	TGTGCCAGCAGCCGCGCGGGGGCGGGTTCACCCCTCCACTTT	CASSRAGAGSPLHF
few	TRBV5-4	TRBJ2-7	-	TGTGCCAGCAGCTTGGGATCCTTCTACGAGCAGTACTTC	CASSLGSFYEQYF
-	TRBV18	TRBJ1-3	-	TGTGCCAGCTCAACCACAGGGCCCCCTGGAAACACCATATATTTT	CASSTTGPPGNTIYF
-	TRBV20-1	TRBJ1-4	-	TGCAGTGCTAGTGGGCGTGGACAAGGCGAAAAACTGTTTTTT	CSASGRGQGEKLFF
few	TRBV24-1	TRBJ2-1	TRBD1	TGTGCCACCTCAAGATCCGGGACAGGAGTGGGGAATGAGCAGTTCTTC	CATSRSGTGVGNEQFF
many	TRBV12-3/TRBV12-4	TRBJ2-7	TRBD2	TGTGCCAGCAGTTTCGCTAGCGGGGCCTACGAGCAGTACTTC	CASSFASGAYEQYF
few	TRBV20-1	TRBJ2-5	-	TGCAGTGCTAGCACTTCAGGTCCAAGGGCCCAGTACTTC	CSASTSGPRAQYF
many	TRBV7-9	TRBJ2-5	-	TGTGCCAGCAGAGCTCGGGAAGGGGAGGAGACCCAGTACTTC	CASRAREGEETQYF
few	TRBV4-1	TRBJ2-3	TRBD1	TGCGCCAGCAGCCAGCCTCGGACAGGGGCTAGCACAGATACGCAGTATTTT	CASSQPRTGASTDTQYF
once	TRBV6-6	TRBJ2-1	-	TGTGCCAGCAGTTACTCGCTCCTAATTTACAATGAGCAGTTCTTC	CASSYSLLIYNEQFF
-	TRBV7-3	TRBJ2-7	-	TGTGCCAGCAGCCTGAGCGCAGGGGACGAGCAGTACTTC	CASSLSAGDEQYF
many	TRBV7-2	TRBJ2-4	-	TGTGCCAGCAGCTTACGGCGGCAGAACATTCAGTACTTC	CASSLRRQNIQYF
-	TRBV20-1	TRBJ2-1	TRBD2	TGCAGCGGGGGGACTTACAATGAGCAGTTCTTC	CSGGTYNEQFF
-	TRBV18	TRBJ1-5	TRBD1	TGTGCCAGCTCACGAGACAGGGGGCGGGACAATCAGCCCCAGCATTTT	CASSRDRGRDNQPQHF
-	TRBV5-1	TRBJ1-1	-	TGCGCCAGCAGCTTGTTCGGGGGGAGGCACACTGAAGCTTTCTTT	CASSLFGGRHTEAFF
few	TRBV12-3/TRBV12-4	TRBJ2-5	TRBD2	TGTGCCAGCAGTTTTAGCGGGAGAGTGGAAGAGACCCAGTACTTC	CASSFSGRVEETQYF
many	TRBV6-6	TRBJ1-6	-	TGTGCCAGCAGCCTCAGCGACTCCAATTCACCCCTCCACTTT	CASSLSDSNSPLHF